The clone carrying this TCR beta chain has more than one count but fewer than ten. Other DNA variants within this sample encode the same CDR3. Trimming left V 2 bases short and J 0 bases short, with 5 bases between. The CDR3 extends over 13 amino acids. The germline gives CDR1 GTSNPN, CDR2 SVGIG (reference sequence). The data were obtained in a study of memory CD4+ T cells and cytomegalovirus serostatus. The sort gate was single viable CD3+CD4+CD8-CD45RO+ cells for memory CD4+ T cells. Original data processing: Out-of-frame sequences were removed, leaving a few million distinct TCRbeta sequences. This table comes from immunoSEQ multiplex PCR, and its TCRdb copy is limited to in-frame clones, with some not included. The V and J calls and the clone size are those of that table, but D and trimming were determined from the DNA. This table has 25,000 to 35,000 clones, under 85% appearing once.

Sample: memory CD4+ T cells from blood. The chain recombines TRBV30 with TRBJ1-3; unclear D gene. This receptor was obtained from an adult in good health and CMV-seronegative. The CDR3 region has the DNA TGTGCCTGGAGTACCGGCTCTGGAAACACCATATATTTT. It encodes CAWSTGSGNTIYF.